This passage covers 28 T cell receptor beta chains from one sample sequenced in a study of T cell repertoires in ileal Crohn's disease. Profiled with immunoSEQ multiplex PCR; TCRdb holds only in-frame clones, not every one. This table has about 2,500 clones, less than 95% appearing once. Specimen: ileal tissue. The receptors were gathered from an adult with Crohn's disease.

CDR3 nucleotide sequence: TGTGCCAGCAGCAGGGACAGGGTCGGCGAGCAGTACTTC. Protein product: CASSRDRVGEQYF. The V and J genes are TRBV6-5 and TRBJ2-7; 9 bases align to TRBD1. The germline V gene encodes CDR1 MNHEY and CDR2 SVGAGI. V shed 6 bases, J shed 6 bases, and the junction held 6 bases outside the gene matches. The CDR3 is 13 amino acids.

The chain carries TRBV5-4 and TRBJ1-1, with TRBD1 matching 9 bases. CDR3 length: 16 amino acids. V shed 5 bases and J 2 bases; nucleotides not matched to a gene: 10. Germline CDR1 and CDR2: SGHNT and YYREEE (reference sequence). In DNA, the CDR3 is TGTGCCAGCAGAGTAGCCGGGACAGGGATAAACACTGAAGCTTTCTTT. Translation gives CASRVAGTGINTEAFF.

The chain couples TRBV7-8 to TRBJ1-1; perhaps TRBD1 as D (6 bases). Germline V gives CDR1 SGHVS, CDR2 FQNEAQ. The CDR3 runs 14 residues. Between the trimmed V and J ends, which lost 1 base and 5 bases, there was a span of 11 bases. The CDR3 region is CASSLVQGRTEAFF. The CDR3 DNA is TGTGCCAGCAGCTTAGTACAGGGTAGAACTGAAGCTTTCTTT.

This clone was detected a few times. Here the CDR3 reads CASSPQQALAPGNTIYF. The CDR3 bases are TGTGCCAGCTCACCGCAACAGGCTCTCGCCCCTGGAAACACCATATATTTT. The chain combines TRBV18 with TRBJ1-3; perhaps TRBD1 as D (5 bases). The CDR3 runs to 17 residues. Trimming cost V 3 bases and J 2 bases, with 17 bases left between them. The V gene's germline CDR1 is KGHSH and CDR2 LQKENI.

The rearrangement joins TRBV30 to TRBJ1-1, with TRBD1 identical over 10 bases. The CDR3 covers 15 residues. V shed 2 bases and J 0 bases; nucleotides not matched to a gene: 3. CDR1 is GTSNPN, CDR2 SVGIG, per germline (reference sequence). The DNA for the CDR3 is TGTGCCTGGAGTTTTGGACAGGGGGTGAACACTGAAGCTTTCTTT. Amino acids: CAWSFGQGVNTEAFF.

This clone was recorded once. The chain joins TRBV7-2 to TRBJ2-5, with TRBD2 matching over 13 bases. The CDR3 covers 18 residues. Looked up from germline, CDR1 is SGHTA and CDR2 is FQGNSA. V trimming: 5 bases; J trimming: 4 bases; junction bases outside the gene matches: 13. CDR3 in DNA: TGTGCCAGCAGCCAGTTGCGGGGACTAGCGGGGAGAAGAGAGACCCAGTACTTC. Amino acids: CASSQLRGLAGRRETQYF.

The chain is built from TRBV13 and TRBJ1-6, with D possibly matching TRBD1 (5 bases). V shed 5 bases and J shed 8 bases, with 19 bases lying between them. The germline V gene has CDR1 PRHDT and CDR2 FYEKMQ (reference sequence). The length of the CDR3 is 16 residues. The CDR3 DNA reads as TGTGCCAGCAGCCCAGGGTGGAAGGTTAAGTATTCACCCCTCCACTTT. Translating it yields CASSPGWKVKYSPLHF. Combining the CDR3 with reference TRBV13 and TRBJ1-6 gives the whole variable domain AAGVIQSPRHLIKEKRETATLKCYPIPRHDTVYWYQQGPGQDPQFLISFYEKMQSDKGSIPDRFSAQQFSDYHSELNMSSLELGDSALYFCASSPGWKVKYSPLHFGNGTRLTVT.

The J gene is TRBJ1-2, the V gene TRBV2; the D gene is possibly TRBD1 (5 bases). The CDR3 consists of 12 residues. The germline V and J ends were trimmed by 7 bases and 8 bases, with 14 bases remaining between them. Germline-derived CDR1 and CDR2 are SNHLY and FYNNEI. The CDR3 spells CASTPGIWGYTF. The CDR3 DNA follows: TGTGCCAGCACCCCAGGGATTTGGGGCTACACCTTC.

Only a few counts were recorded for this clone. The chain couples TRBV27 to TRBJ2-7, with TRBD1 matching over 11 bases. The CDR3 totals 13 residues. The trim removed 5 bases at V and 7 bases at J, leaving 4 bases unmatched. Germline V lookup: CDR1 MNHEY, CDR2 SMNVEV (reference sequence). The CDR3 protein is CASSGTGGREQYF. In DNA form, the CDR3 reads TGTGCCAGCAGTGGGACAGGGGGTCGGGAGCAGTACTTC.

This chain joins TRBV6-1 and TRBJ2-5; 9 nucleotides agree with TRBD1. Per the germline V gene, CDR1 is MNHNS and CDR2 is SASEGT. The CDR3 runs to 14 residues. Trimming removed 6 bases from V and 4 bases from J; junction bases left unmatched: 6. Here the CDR3 reads CASSPLGQGETQYF. The CDR3 region has the DNA TGTGCCAGCAGCCCCCTGGGACAGGGAGAGACCCAGTACTTC.

This clone showed up just once. J is TRBJ1-5 and V is TRBV10-3, with 7 bases that match TRBD1. The V gene end was trimmed by 5 bases and the J gene end by 5 bases; junction bases not matched to a gene: 9. Germline V gene sequence: CDR1 ENHRY, CDR2 SYGVKD. CDR3 length: 15 amino acids. CDR3 region: CAISPRQGWDQPQHF. The CDR3, as DNA: TGTGCCATCAGTCCCCGACAGGGATGGGATCAGCCCCAGCATTTT.

V and J are TRBV7-9 and TRBJ2-2, with 7 positions matching TRBD2. The CDR3 covers 16 residues. Germline trimming cut 5 bases from V and 0 bases from J; bases unmatched to any gene: 6. Germline loops: CDR1 SEHNR, CDR2 FQNEAQ (reference sequence). The CDR3 loop reads CASSGRSGANTGELFF. CDR3 DNA: TGTGCCAGCAGCGGCCGGAGCGGGGCGAACACCGGGGAGCTGTTTTTT.

This chain uses TRBV6-1 with TRBJ2-6; unclear D gene. V was shortened by 3 bases and J by 0 bases, with 3 bases between the two germline ends. This CDR3 spans 14 amino acids. Germline V CDR1 and CDR2: MNHNS, SASEGT. CDR3 DNA: TGTGCCAGCAGTGACAACTCTGGGGCCAACGTCCTGACTTTC. Translated, it gives CASSDNSGANVLTF.

The genes are TRBV7-9 and TRBJ2-5, with 11 bases matching TRBD1. After removal of 5 bases from V and 5 bases from J, the junction contained 4 bases not matched to a gene. Germline V gene data show CDR1 as SEHNR and CDR2 as FQNEAQ (reference sequence). There are 14 residues in the CDR3. This CDR3 reads CASSLRTGGETQYF. DNA of the CDR3: TGTGCCAGCAGCCTACGGACAGGGGGCGAGACCCAGTACTTC.

The chain uses TRBV28 and TRBJ2-3; tentatively, D is TRBD2 (5 bases). There are 15 residues in the CDR3. Germline V gives CDR1 MDHEN, CDR2 SYDVKM. Trimming cost V 5 bases and J 5 bases, with 17 bases left between them. CDR3 in DNA: TGTGCCAGCAGTCTCCGGGGTACATTCGGAGATACGCAGTATTTT. This sequence encodes CASSLRGTFGDTQYF.

The chain recombines TRBV6-4 with TRBJ1-6; 8 bases line up with TRBD1. The germline CDR1 and CDR2 sequences are MRHNA and SNTAGT. J was trimmed by 7 bases and V by 0 bases; bases with no gene match: 11. The CDR3 covers 18 residues. CDR3 nucleotide sequence: TGTGCCAGCAGTGACTCGGCGACAGGGGAGGGAGAGAATTCACCCCTCCACTTT. Translation: CASSDSATGEGENSPLHF.

This clone was seen only a few times. The genes are TRBV5-1 and TRBJ2-1; D is possibly TRBD1 (6 bases). The CDR3 consists of 17 residues. Germline V lookup: CDR1 SGHRS, CDR2 YFSETQ. Trimming removed 5 bases at V and 5 bases at J, with 23 bases between. CDR3 sequence reads: CASSTTGSGTMDNEQFF. The CDR3 bases are TGCGCCAGCAGTACTACAGGGTCGGGGACAATGGACAATGAGCAGTTCTTC.

V and J are TRBV28 and TRBJ2-1; the D gene is possibly TRBD2 (6 bases). Trimming stripped 2 bases from V and 3 bases from J, with 11 bases between. Germline assignment: CDR1 MDHEN and CDR2 SYDVKM. The CDR3 spans 15 residues. CDR3 in amino acids: CASSLAGIFYNEQFF. The CDR3 DNA sequence: TGTGCCAGCAGTTTAGCGGGGATATTCTACAATGAGCAGTTCTTC.

The gene calls are TRBV6-4 and TRBJ2-1; possible D gene TRBD1, 6 bases. The CDR3 contains 14 residues. V lost 2 bases, J lost 5 bases, and 10 bases lay in between. Germline-derived CDR1 and CDR2 are MRHNA and SNTAGT. The CDR3 DNA reads as TGTGCCAGCAGTGACACAGGGAGCAACAATGAGCAGTTCTTC. Its protein is CASSDTGSNNEQFF.

This chain uses TRBV6-4 with TRBJ2-5; TRBD2 matches 8 bases. Losses at the gene ends were 2 bases for V and 2 bases for J; bases not matched to a gene: 4. The CDR3 contains 15 residues. Per the germline V gene, CDR1 is MRHNA and CDR2 is SNTAGT. The CDR3 nucleotides are TGTGCCAGCAGTGACGTGGCGGGGGGACAAGAGACCCAGTACTTC. Translation gives CASSDVAGGQETQYF.

This chain joins TRBV6-5 and TRBJ1-1; 8 bases map to TRBD1. Germline V CDR1 and CDR2: MNHEY, SVGAGI. J was trimmed by 4 bases and V by 6 bases; bases with no gene match: 10. The CDR3 has 15 amino acids. The CDR3 region is CASSRPGGRGTEAFF. The CDR3 DNA reads TGTGCCAGCAGCCGTCCAGGGGGCAGGGGCACTGAAGCTTTCTTT.

The chain carries TRBV4-1 and TRBJ1-1, with D tentatively TRBD1 (6 bases). The CDR3 runs to 15 residues. CDR1 and CDR2 from the germline V gene are MGHRA and YSYEKL. Trimming left V 3 bases short and J 3 bases short, with 14 bases between. The CDR3 DNA reads TGCGCCAGCAGCCAGGGGGGGCGGCGGGACACTGAAGCTTTCTTT. This sequence encodes CASSQGGRRDTEAFF.

The chain joins TRBV30 to TRBJ2-2; D is ambiguous. The V end was cut by 1 base, the J end by 0 bases, with 9 bases between. This CDR3 contains 15 residues. Germline values: CDR1 GTSNPN, CDR2 SVGIG (reference sequence). CDR3 sequence (DNA): TGTGCCTGGAGTGCCTCGCCTACGAACACCGGGGAGCTGTTTTTT. Translating gives CAWSASPTNTGELFF.

The chain is built from TRBV18 and TRBJ2-7, with TRBD2 matching over 11 bases. Germline V gene lookup returns CDR1 KGHSH and CDR2 LQKENI. The CDR3 contains 15 residues. Trimming took 5 bases from V and 2 from J; bases not matched to a gene: 5. CDR3: CASSVSSGGTYEQYF. The CDR3 region has the DNA TGTGCCAGCTCAGTCTCTAGCGGGGGGACCTACGAGCAGTACTTC.

The chain couples TRBV9 to TRBJ2-2; 10 nucleotides align to TRBD2. The CDR3 contains 15 residues. Trimming cost V 2 bases and J 4 bases; bases outside gene matches: 2. The germline CDR1 and CDR2 sequences are SGDLS and YYNGEE. In DNA, the CDR3 is TGTGCCAGCAGCGTTTGGACTAGCGGCACCGGGGAGCTGTTTTTT. Amino acids: CASSVWTSGTGELFF.

The rearrangement links TRBV6-6 to TRBJ1-2; no clear D gene. Trimming took 8 bases from V and 0 from J, leaving 13 bases between them. This CDR3 comprises 14 residues. In germline, CDR1 is MNHNY, CDR2 SVGAGI (reference sequence). CDR3 nucleotides: TGTGCCAGCCGGGAGGCAGACACTAACTATGGCTACACCTTC. Translated, it gives CASREADTNYGYTF.

The chain's CDR3 is CASSSSAAGRTQYF. CDR3 in DNA: TGTGCCAGCAGCTCCTCAGCGGCCGGGCGGACCCAGTACTTC. The rearrangement links TRBV28 to TRBJ2-5; weak D call: TRBD2 (5 bases). The CDR3 contains 14 residues. V was pared by 6 bases and J by 7 bases, with 18 bases between. The germline V gene has CDR1 MDHEN and CDR2 SYDVKM. The full variable domain, rest sourced from reference TRBV28 and TRBJ2-5, is DVKVTQSSRYLVKRTGEKVFLECVQDMDHENMFWYRQDPGLGLRLIYFSYDVKMKEKGDIPEGYSVSREKKERFSLILESASTNQTSMYLCASSSSAAGRTQYFGPGTRLLVL.

V usage is TRBV7-9 and J usage is TRBJ1-2; TRBD1 matches 7 bases. The V gene end was trimmed by 10 bases and the J gene end by 6 bases; junction bases not matched to a gene: 14. Germline V gene data show CDR1 as SEHNR and CDR2 as FQNEAQ (reference sequence). This CDR3 is 14 amino acids long. The CDR3 region is CATRGTGVGNGYTF. The CDR3 DNA follows: TGTGCCACCCGGGGCACAGGGGTCGGGAATGGCTACACCTTC.